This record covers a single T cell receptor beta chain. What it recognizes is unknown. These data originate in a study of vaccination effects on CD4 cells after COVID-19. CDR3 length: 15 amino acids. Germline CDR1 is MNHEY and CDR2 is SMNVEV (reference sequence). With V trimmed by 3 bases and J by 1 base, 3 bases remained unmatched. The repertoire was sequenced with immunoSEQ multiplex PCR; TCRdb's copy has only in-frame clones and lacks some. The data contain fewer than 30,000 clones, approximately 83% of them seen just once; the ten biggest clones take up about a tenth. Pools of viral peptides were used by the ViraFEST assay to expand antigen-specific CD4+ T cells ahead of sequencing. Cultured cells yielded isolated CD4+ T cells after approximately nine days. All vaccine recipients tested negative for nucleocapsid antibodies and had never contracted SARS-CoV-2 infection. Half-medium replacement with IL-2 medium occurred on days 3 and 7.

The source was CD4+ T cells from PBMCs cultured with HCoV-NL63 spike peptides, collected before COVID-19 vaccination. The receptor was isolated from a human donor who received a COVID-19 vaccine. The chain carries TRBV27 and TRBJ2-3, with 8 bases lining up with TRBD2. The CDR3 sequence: CASSFRRGGTDTQYF. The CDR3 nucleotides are TGTGCCAGCAGTTTTCGGCGGGGGGGCACAGATACGCAGTATTTT.